This T cell receptor (beta chain) was captured by sequencing in a study of vaccination and CD4 T cells after COVID-19. As for the study in general: Of the convalescent patients, who were SARS-CoV-2 positive by nasal swab PCR, 9 or 10 had mild and one severe disease. As control conditions, cultures were given either a CEFX pool serving as positive control, an HIV-1 Nef pool, or no peptide at all. Study-level findings and limits: There was no significant change from approximately 21 to 38 median reactive clonotypes.

Once obtained from cultured CD4+ T cells, the DNA was sequenced using the Oncomine TCR Beta short-read assay. TCRdb used MiXCR to reprocess the PCR reads, holding one entry per CDR3 protein. Of about 8,900 distinct CDR3 sequences listed, 60% to 75% are singletons. Treatment noted: 10-day PBMC culture with coronavirus spike peptide pools or control peptides (ViraFEST assay). Culture proceeded for ten to eleven days, and CD4+ T cells were then isolated by negative selection. Concerning this clonotype: The antigen is unknown.

J gave up 8 bases and V 4 bases, and 10 bases lay outside the gene matches. CDR3 length: 15 amino acids. The clonotype was recovered from a human donor who had recovered from COVID-19. The sample comprised CD4+ T cells from blood, cultured in vitro. The genes are TRBV12-3 or TRBV12-4 and TRBJ1-2; TRBD1 matches at 10 bases. The CDR3: CASSSGTGAQRGYTF. The DNA for the CDR3 is TGTGCCAGCAGTTCCGGGACAGGGGCCCAGAGGGGCTACACCTTC.